A selection of T cell receptor beta chains follows, all from one sample in a study of control samples from healthy donors and cancer patients. TCRdb's copy holds only in-frame clones and misses some; the assay was immunoSEQ multiplex PCR. The sample yields more than 85,000 clones, around 84% seen once. Sequencing used PBMCs. The source is a man aged 70-80 years with lung cancer. Each CDR3 is given with its conserved first and last residue. Fields, in order: V gene, J gene, D gene, clone size, CDR3 protein, CDR3 DNA. The D gene is left open where the match is weak. Rows may omit the clone size; those that give it use once, few, many or a size class.

v_gene: TRBV2; j_gene: TRBJ1-1; d_gene: TRBD1; abundance: -; CDR3aa: CASRGQGARIAEAFF; CDR3nt: TGTGCCAGCAGGGGACAGGGGGCGCGGATCGCTGAAGCTTTCTTT
v_gene: TRBV19; j_gene: TRBJ1-2; d_gene: TRBD1; abundance: -; CDR3aa: CASRGQRNYGYTF; CDR3nt: TGTGCCAGTAGGGGACAGCGTAACTATGGCTACACCTTC
v_gene: TRBV5-5; j_gene: TRBJ2-7; d_gene: -; abundance: few; CDR3aa: CASSPLGMGDEQYF; CDR3nt: TGTGCCAGCAGCCCCCTCGGAATGGGGGACGAGCAGTACTTC
v_gene: TRBV10-3; j_gene: TRBJ2-3; d_gene: TRBD1; abundance: -; CDR3aa: CAISRDRGPDTQYF; CDR3nt: TGTGCCATCAGCCGGGACAGGGGCCCAGATACGCAGTATTTT
v_gene: TRBV7-9; j_gene: TRBJ2-5; d_gene: -; abundance: few; CDR3aa: CASSRTQEYQETQYF; CDR3nt: TGTGCCAGCAGCCGGACTCAAGAGTACCAAGAGACCCAGTACTTC
v_gene: TRBV7-3; j_gene: TRBJ1-2; d_gene: TRBD1; abundance: -; CDR3aa: CASSLQGVMDGYTF; CDR3nt: TGTGCCAGCAGCCTACAGGGGGTGATGGATGGCTACACCTTC
v_gene: TRBV19; j_gene: TRBJ1-2; d_gene: -; abundance: -; CDR3aa: CASSSLRDGGHGYTF; CDR3nt: TGTGCCAGTAGTTCCCTCCGGGACGGAGGGCATGGCTACACCTTC
v_gene: TRBV5-1; j_gene: TRBJ1-5; d_gene: -; abundance: -; CDR3aa: CASSFDGSGNQPQHF; CDR3nt: TGCGCCAGCAGCTTTGACGGTTCAGGCAATCAGCCCCAGCATTTT
v_gene: TRBV6-5; j_gene: TRBJ1-3; d_gene: TRBD1; abundance: -; CDR3aa: CASSQGGFGNTIYF; CDR3nt: TGTGCCAGCAGTCAGGGGGGCTTTGGAAACACCATATATTTT
v_gene: TRBV2; j_gene: TRBJ2-5; d_gene: -; abundance: -; CDR3aa: CASTWRGQETQYF; CDR3nt: TGTGCCAGCACCTGGAGGGGTCAAGAGACCCAGTACTTC
v_gene: TRBV11-2; j_gene: TRBJ1-2; d_gene: -; abundance: -; CDR3aa: CASSPLTGLNGYTF; CDR3nt: TGTGCCAGCAGCCCCTTAACAGGGCTTAATGGCTACACCTTC
v_gene: TRBV19; j_gene: TRBJ1-2; d_gene: -; abundance: -; CDR3aa: CASSTAQRRDGYTF; CDR3nt: TGTGCCAGTAGTACGGCCCAGCGAAGAGATGGCTACACCTTC
v_gene: TRBV18; j_gene: TRBJ2-3; d_gene: -; abundance: few; CDR3aa: CASSPAAGPTDTQYF; CDR3nt: TGTGCCAGCTCACCGGCGGCAGGGCCCACAGATACGCAGTATTTT
v_gene: TRBV10-3; j_gene: TRBJ2-7; d_gene: -; abundance: -; CDR3aa: CAISEGHHTYEQYF; CDR3nt: TGTGCCATCAGTGAGGGACACCACACCTACGAGCAGTACTTC
v_gene: TRBV19; j_gene: TRBJ2-2; d_gene: -; abundance: -; CDR3aa: CASSIIGENTGELFF; CDR3nt: TGTGCCAGTAGTATCATTGGGGAGAACACCGGGGAGCTGTTTTTT
v_gene: TRBV7-9; j_gene: TRBJ2-1; d_gene: -; abundance: -; CDR3aa: CASSSPGPLNNEQFF; CDR3nt: TGTGCCAGCAGCTCCCCGGGCCCGTTAAACAATGAGCAGTTCTTC
v_gene: TRBV25-1; j_gene: TRBJ2-7; d_gene: TRBD1; abundance: -; CDR3aa: CASKGQGFSYEQYF; CDR3nt: TGTGCCAGCAAAGGACAGGGTTTCTCCTACGAGCAGTACTTC
v_gene: TRBV10-3; j_gene: TRBJ1-5; d_gene: -; abundance: -; CDR3aa: CAISLGAGNNQPQHF; CDR3nt: TGTGCCATCAGTCTGGGTGCCGGGAACAATCAGCCCCAGCATTTT
v_gene: TRBV6-5; j_gene: TRBJ1-2; d_gene: -; abundance: many; CDR3aa: CATTDRDYGYTF; CDR3nt: TGTGCCACCACGGACAGAGACTATGGCTACACCTTC
v_gene: TRBV5-5; j_gene: TRBJ1-4; d_gene: -; abundance: -; CDR3aa: CASSLREGAATNEKLFF; CDR3nt: TGTGCCAGCAGCTTGCGGGAGGGCGCGGCAACTAATGAAAAACTGTTTTTT
v_gene: TRBV24-1; j_gene: TRBJ2-1; d_gene: TRBD1; abundance: -; CDR3aa: CATSDPRKNRGPSNEQFF; CDR3nt: TGTGCCACCAGTGATCCGCGAAAAAATAGGGGGCCCAGCAATGAGCAGTTCTTC
v_gene: TRBV5-6; j_gene: TRBJ2-6; d_gene: -; abundance: -; CDR3aa: CASSRILLGSGANVLTF; CDR3nt: TGTGCCAGCAGCCGGATTCTTCTAGGCTCTGGGGCCAACGTCCTGACTTTC
v_gene: TRBV2; j_gene: TRBJ2-1; d_gene: TRBD2; abundance: -; CDR3aa: CASINLTSGDSYNEQFF; CDR3nt: TGTGCCAGCATTAACCTGACTAGCGGGGACTCCTACAATGAGCAGTTCTTC
v_gene: TRBV4-1; j_gene: TRBJ1-5; d_gene: -; abundance: -; CDR3aa: CASSQELEQGGNQPQHF; CDR3nt: TGCGCCAGCAGCCAAGAATTGGAACAGGGAGGCAATCAGCCCCAGCATTTT
v_gene: TRBV11-2; j_gene: TRBJ2-2; d_gene: -; abundance: -; CDR3aa: CASSWGGELFF; CDR3nt: TGTGCCAGCAGCTGGGGCGGGGAGCTGTTTTTT
v_gene: TRBV11-1; j_gene: TRBJ2-7; d_gene: TRBD1; abundance: -; CDR3aa: CASSVTDRGYEQYF; CDR3nt: TGTGCCAGCAGCGTAACGGACAGGGGCTACGAGCAGTACTTC
v_gene: TRBV10-3; j_gene: TRBJ1-4; d_gene: TRBD1; abundance: -; CDR3aa: CAISRQGVEKLFF; CDR3nt: TGTGCCATCAGCCGACAGGGGGTTGAAAAACTGTTTTTT
v_gene: TRBV29-1; j_gene: TRBJ2-2; d_gene: TRBD1; abundance: -; CDR3aa: CSVVTGGTGELFF; CDR3nt: TGCAGCGTTGTTACAGGGGGCACCGGGGAGCTGTTTTTT
v_gene: TRBV19; j_gene: TRBJ1-1; d_gene: -; abundance: -; CDR3aa: CASSMARGTEAFF; CDR3nt: TGTGCCAGTAGTATGGCGAGAGGGACTGAAGCTTTCTTT
v_gene: TRBV30; j_gene: TRBJ1-1; d_gene: TRBD1; abundance: -; CDR3aa: CAWSPRTGRNTEAFF; CDR3nt: TGTGCCTGGAGTCCCCGGACAGGGCGGAACACTGAAGCTTTCTTT
v_gene: TRBV11-3; j_gene: TRBJ2-1; d_gene: TRBD2; abundance: once; CDR3aa: CASSPSLAGGASSYNEQFF; CDR3nt: TGTGCCAGCAGCCCATCACTAGCGGGGGGCGCGAGCTCCTACAATGAGCAGTTCTTC
v_gene: TRBV21-1; j_gene: TRBJ1-1; d_gene: -; abundance: -; CDR3aa: CASGGALNTEAFF; CDR3nt: TGTGCCAGCGGGGGGGCTCTGAACACTGAAGCTTTCTTT
v_gene: TRBV11-1; j_gene: TRBJ2-2; d_gene: -; abundance: -; CDR3aa: CASSLRPLFGELFF; CDR3nt: TGTGCCAGCAGCTTAAGGCCCCTGTTTGGGGAGCTGTTTTTT
v_gene: TRBV5-6; j_gene: TRBJ1-5; d_gene: -; abundance: -; CDR3aa: CASSLGAGSNQPQHF; CDR3nt: TGTGCCAGCAGCTTGGGGGCCGGTAGCAATCAGCCCCAGCATTTT
v_gene: TRBV6-5; j_gene: TRBJ1-1; d_gene: TRBD1; abundance: -; CDR3aa: CASSRGQGGNTEAFF; CDR3nt: TGTGCCAGCAGTCGGGGACAGGGAGGGAACACTGAAGCTTTCTTT
v_gene: TRBV28; j_gene: TRBJ2-7; d_gene: -; abundance: -; CDR3aa: CASIGGAIDEQYF; CDR3nt: TGTGCCAGCATAGGGGGGGCGATCGACGAGCAGTACTTC
v_gene: TRBV10-1; j_gene: TRBJ1-1; d_gene: -; abundance: -; CDR3aa: CASSEGPRRGNTEAFF; CDR3nt: TGCGCCAGCAGTGAGGGACCCCGGCGGGGGAACACTGAAGCTTTCTTT
v_gene: TRBV20-1; j_gene: TRBJ2-7; d_gene: TRBD1; abundance: -; CDR3aa: CSASRDRMGLTYEQYF; CDR3nt: TGCAGTGCGAGTAGGGACAGGATGGGCTTAACCTACGAGCAGTACTTC
v_gene: TRBV4-3; j_gene: TRBJ2-2; d_gene: -; abundance: -; CDR3aa: CASSQGTGGYTGELFF; CDR3nt: TGCGCCAGCAGCCAAGGCACGGGGGGCTACACCGGGGAGCTGTTTTTT
v_gene: TRBV30; j_gene: TRBJ1-4; d_gene: -; abundance: -; CDR3aa: CAWRARGREKLFF; CDR3nt: TGTGCCTGGAGGGCCAGGGGAAGGGAAAAACTGTTTTTT
v_gene: TRBV6-2/TRBV6-3; j_gene: TRBJ2-3; d_gene: -; abundance: -; CDR3aa: CASSRTSKTDTQYF; CDR3nt: TGTGCCAGCAGTAGAACTAGCAAGACAGATACGCAGTATTTT
v_gene: TRBV19; j_gene: TRBJ2-3; d_gene: TRBD1; abundance: -; CDR3aa: CASGTGLDTQYF; CDR3nt: TGTGCCAGCGGGACAGGGTTAGATACGCAGTATTTT
v_gene: TRBV6-5; j_gene: TRBJ1-4; d_gene: TRBD1; abundance: -; CDR3aa: CASSQGQTNEKLFF; CDR3nt: TGTGCCAGCAGTCAGGGACAGACTAATGAAAAACTGTTTTTT
v_gene: TRBV7-9; j_gene: TRBJ2-3; d_gene: TRBD2; abundance: -; CDR3aa: CASISGGTGDTQYF; CDR3nt: TGTGCCAGTATAAGCGGGGGGACGGGAGATACGCAGTATTTT
v_gene: TRBV28; j_gene: TRBJ1-4; d_gene: -; abundance: few; CDR3aa: CASSLPGPSTNEKLFF; CDR3nt: TGTGCCAGCAGTTTACCAGGGCCTTCAACTAATGAAAAACTGTTTTTT
v_gene: TRBV7-9; j_gene: TRBJ2-5; d_gene: TRBD2; abundance: -; CDR3aa: CASSLERGGQETQYF; CDR3nt: TGTGCCAGCAGCTTAGAGCGGGGGGGCCAGGAGACCCAGTACTTC
v_gene: TRBV5-1; j_gene: TRBJ1-3; d_gene: -; abundance: -; CDR3aa: CASSLATGSPGNTIYF; CDR3nt: TGCGCCAGCAGCTTGGCGACAGGTTCGCCTGGAAACACCATATATTTT
v_gene: TRBV5-1; j_gene: TRBJ2-2; d_gene: TRBD1; abundance: -; CDR3aa: CASSLRQGASGELFF; CDR3nt: TGCGCCAGCAGCTTGAGACAGGGGGCATCCGGGGAGCTGTTTTTT